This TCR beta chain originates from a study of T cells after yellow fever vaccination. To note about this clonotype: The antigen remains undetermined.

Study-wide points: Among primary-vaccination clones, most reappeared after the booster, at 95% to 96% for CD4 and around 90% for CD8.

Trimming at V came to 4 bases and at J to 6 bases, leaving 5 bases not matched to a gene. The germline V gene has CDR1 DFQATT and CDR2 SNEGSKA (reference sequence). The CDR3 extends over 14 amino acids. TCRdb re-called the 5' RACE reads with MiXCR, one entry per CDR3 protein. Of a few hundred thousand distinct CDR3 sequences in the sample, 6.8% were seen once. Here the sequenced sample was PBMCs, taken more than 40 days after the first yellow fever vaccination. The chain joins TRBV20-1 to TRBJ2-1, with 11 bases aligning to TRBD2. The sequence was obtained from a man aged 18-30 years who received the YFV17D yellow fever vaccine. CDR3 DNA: TGCAGTGCTACCCTAGCGGGGGGAATCAATGAGCAGTTCTTC. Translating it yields CSATLAGGINEQFF.